The clone carrying this T cell receptor beta chain was recorded many times. This sample was included in a study of HIV-infected children after antiretroviral therapy interruption. The TCR library was built from RNA with a 3' RACE protocol and unique molecular identifiers. A single record per CDR3 protein comes from TCRdb applying MiXCR to the 3' RACE reads. The profile shows about 89,000 distinct CDR3 sequences, about 7% of them singletons. Noted treatment: PENTA 11 planned treatment interruption arm or continuous ART arm. This CDR3 contains 12 residues. V was clipped by 6 bases and J by 8 bases, with 11 bases between them.

The sample in question was CD45RA+ CD4+ T cells from PBMCs, pooled from several time points, obtained from a donor given antiretroviral therapy, either interrupted or continuous. Subset noted: naive CD4+ CD45RA+ CD45RO- T cells. This TCR derives from a pool of human donors with HIV. This rearrangement joins TRBV12-3 or TRBV12-4 to TRBJ2-1, with D uncertain. In DNA form, the CDR3 reads TGTGCCAGCAGCCTTATCAAATATGAGCAGTTCTTC. It yields the protein CASSLIKYEQFF.